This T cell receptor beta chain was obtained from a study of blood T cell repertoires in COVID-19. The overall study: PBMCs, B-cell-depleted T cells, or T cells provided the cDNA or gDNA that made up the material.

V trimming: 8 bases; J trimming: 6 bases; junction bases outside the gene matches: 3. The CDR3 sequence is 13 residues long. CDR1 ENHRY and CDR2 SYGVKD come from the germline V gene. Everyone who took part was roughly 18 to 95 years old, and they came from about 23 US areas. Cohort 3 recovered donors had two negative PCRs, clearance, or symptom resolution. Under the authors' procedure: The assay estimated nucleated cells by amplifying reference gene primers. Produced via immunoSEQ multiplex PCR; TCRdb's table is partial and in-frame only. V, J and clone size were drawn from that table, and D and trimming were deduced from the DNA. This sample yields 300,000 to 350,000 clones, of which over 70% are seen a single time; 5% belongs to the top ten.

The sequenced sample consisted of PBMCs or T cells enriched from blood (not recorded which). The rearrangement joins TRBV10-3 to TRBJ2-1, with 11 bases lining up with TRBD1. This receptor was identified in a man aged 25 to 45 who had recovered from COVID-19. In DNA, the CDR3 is TGTGCCATCGGACAGGGGGCGGGCAATGAGCAGTTCTTC. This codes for CAIGQGAGNEQFF.